The following is a TCR beta chain sequence with its context. It has no known antigen specificity. No clone much larger than this one lies a single base away; base qualities are absent. The immunoSEQ Assay, a bias-controlled multiplex PCR, was used to amplify TCRbeta CDR3 regions from genomic DNA. From the authors' description of their analysis: Within the assay, amplification of reference gene primers was used to estimate how many nucleated cells each sample contained. To quantify the absolute abundance of each unique TCRbeta CDR3 rearrangement, sequence reads were collapsed and filtered. For each sample, productive Simpson clonality was calculated as the square root of Simpson's diversity index over productive rearrangements. The clones in this table, taken by TCRdb from immuneACCESS, are in-frame only. Not every clone is retained; where verified, under half of the shortfall comes from an unresolved V gene, and the cause of the rest is unknown. The V and J calls and clone size are taken from that table; D and trimming were inferred from the DNA. The sample contains fewer than 400,000 clones, 88% of them found a single time. Of the sample, less than 5.5% falls within the top ten clones.

In the prospective study, participants were roughly 18 to 100 years old, resided in fewer than 25 geographic areas of the United States, and were enrolled through a virtual design. Cohort assignment in the prospective study relied on participant-reported clinical history from a screening survey and a study questionnaire. Recovered participants in ImmuneRACE Cohort 3 were defined as having two consecutive negative NP/OP PCR tests, clearance from a healthcare professional, or resolution of symptoms. In the prospective study, whole blood, serum and a nasopharyngeal or oropharyngeal swab were collected from each participant by mobile phlebotomists. Participants in the prospective study had the option to provide additional blood draws and questionnaires over a roughly 2-month period. Before DNA extraction, prospective study blood samples were shipped either frozen or at room temperature. The sample is drawn from a study of blood T cell repertoires in COVID-19 (TCRdb year 2020). General notes on the study: The collaborator samples originated in the United States, Italy and Spain and spanned the acute and convalescent phases of COVID-19. The prospective study material was composed of cDNA or gDNA derived from T cells, B-cell-depleted T cells, or PBMCs. Sample metadata almost always included a de-identified subject ID, COVID-19 status, age in years and sex. Where HLA class I and class II types were available, the types were taken from metadata supplied by the sample provider, not from assay-based typing. Samples were obtained from the ongoing ImmuneRACE study (first 160 participants) and from approximately 1,200 subjects provided by 6 global collaborators. The dataset comprised deeply sampled blood TCRbeta repertoires from subjects exposed to, actively infected with, or recovered from COVID-19. The repertoires were released in a freely available public database meant as a resource for research on the immune response to SARS-CoV-2. The research as a whole found: Clinical and demographic metadata were provided uncurated, with the amount varying by source and participant.

From its cysteine to its phenylalanine, the CDR3 spans 16 amino acids. CDR3 DNA is the only sequence kept; it has 48 bases, read in frame from the first base. Sequences MNHEY (CDR1) and SVGAGI (CDR2) are obtained from the germline V gene. Germline trimming amounts to 1 base on V and 4 bases on J, with 5 as the count of junction bases outside the gene matches. Sequenced: PBMCs or T cells enriched from blood (not recorded which). Here the chain combines TRBV6-5 and TRBJ2-2; 8 central nucleotides agree with TRBD1. The receptor's source is a man aged 25-45 years who had recovered from COVID-19. The DNA is TGTGCCAGCAGTTACTTACCCGACAGGGGCACCGGGGAGCTGTTTTTT. The resulting protein is CASSYLPDRGTGELFF.